This is a list of T cell receptor beta chains from one sample in a study of identical twins. From the 5' RACE reads, TCRdb called clonotypes with MiXCR, one entry per CDR3 protein. This table has approximately 630,000 distinct CDR3 sequences, under 8.5% appearing once. The same data also contributed to another study, on yellow fever vaccine responses in identical twins.

The sample was PBMCs. These receptors came from a woman between 18 and 29 years old in good health. Both conserved end residues are part of each CDR3. The D gene is left open where the match is weak. Where a row states a size, it is once, few, many or the class of an expanded clone; other rows omit it.

TRBD2	TRBV4-2	TRBJ2-2	15	-	CASSQASGGFGELFF	TGTGCCAGCAGCCAAGCTAGCGGGGGGTTCGGGGAGCTGTTTTTT
-	TRBV12-3/TRBV12-4	TRBJ2-3	14	many	CASRQGSSTDTQYF	TGTGCCAGCAGACAAGGATCTAGCACAGATACGCAGTATTTT
TRBD1	TRBV5-1	TRBJ2-7	14	many	CASKPGTGMSEQYF	TGCGCCAGCAAACCCGGGACAGGGATGAGCGAGCAGTACTTC
-	TRBV7-6	TRBJ2-1	18	-	CASSSPRLAKPSNNEQFF	TGTGCCAGCAGCTCCCCGAGGTTAGCGAAGCCCTCAAACAATGAGCAGTTCTTC
-	TRBV29-1	TRBJ2-1	14	few	CSVEEGLSYNEQFF	TGCAGCGTTGAAGAGGGCCTCTCCTACAATGAGCAGTTCTTC
-	TRBV10-3	TRBJ2-5	12	few	CAITDTQGTQYF	TGTGCCATCACAGACACCCAAGGGACCCAGTACTTC
-	TRBV2	TRBJ1-1	13	many	CASSEQRNTEAFF	TGTGCCAGCAGTGAACAGAGGAACACTGAAGCTTTCTTT
TRBD1	TRBV6-5	TRBJ1-1	16	few	CASSFRIQGVNTEAFF	TGTGCCAGCAGTTTCAGGATACAGGGGGTGAACACTGAAGCTTTCTTT
TRBD2	TRBV6-9	TRBJ2-5	16	many	CASSFPTSGRGETQYF	TGTGCCAGCAGTTTCCCGACAAGCGGGAGGGGGGAGACCCAGTACTTC
TRBD2	TRBV27	TRBJ2-1	16	-	CASSLFPSGRGDEQFF	TGTGCCAGCAGTTTATTTCCTAGCGGGAGGGGGGATGAGCAGTTCTTC
-	TRBV12-3/TRBV12-4	TRBJ2-7	12	-	CASSQSTYEQYF	TGTGCCAGCAGCCAATCCACATACGAGCAGTACTTC
-	TRBV20-1	TRBJ2-2	16	-	CSARPPRGGGTGELFF	TGCAGTGCTAGACCCCCGAGGGGGGGAGGCACCGGGGAGCTGTTTTTT
-	TRBV12-5	TRBJ1-2	14	-	CASGLEGKNYGYTF	TGTGCTAGTGGTTTGGAGGGCAAGAACTATGGCTACACCTTC
-	TRBV6-1	TRBJ1-2	15	many	CASTSIRGSRLGYTF	TGTGCCAGCACCTCTATCAGGGGCTCACGGCTTGGCTACACCTTC
-	TRBV21-1	TRBJ2-1	15	-	CASSKGNNSYNEQFF	TGTGCCAGCAGCAAAGGAAACAACTCCTACAATGAGCAGTTCTTC
TRBD2	TRBV6-5	TRBJ2-2	17	few	CASSHLAGGPGTGELFF	TGTGCCAGCAGTCACCTTGCGGGGGGGCCGGGCACCGGGGAGCTGTTTTTT
TRBD1	TRBV27	TRBJ2-1	16	many	CASSLRGQGSYNEQFF	TGTGCCAGCAGTTTAAGGGGACAGGGCTCCTACAATGAGCAGTTCTTC